This TCR beta chain comes out of a study of blood T cell repertoires in COVID-19. Sequencing was performed with immunoSEQ multiplex PCR; in TCRdb, only in-frame clones are kept and a portion is missing. The sample records about 78,000 clones, roughly 89% being singletons. Looked up from germline, CDR1 is SGHNT and CDR2 is YYREEE (reference sequence). Losses at the gene ends were 4 bases for V and 3 bases for J; bases not matched to a gene: 8. CDR3 size: 15 residues. The V gene is TRBV5-4, the J gene TRBJ2-7, with 9 bases lining up with TRBD2. Material for sequencing was peripheral blood. The source is a woman aged 80 or over with active or convalescent COVID-19. The CDR3 DNA sequence: TGTGCCAGCAGCCCTCTGCGGGAGGGATTCTACGAGCAGTACTTC. It encodes CASSPLREGFYEQYF.